This T cell receptor beta chain is drawn from a study of T-cell memory formation after mild COVID-19. Whole-study results and caveats: Pre-infection memory showed some responding clones, and this suggested that cross-reactive memory joined. Whether day 37 second-wave clones are SARS-CoV-2-specific was not confirmed. Clones that got smaller from day 15 to 85 had even CD4/CD8, while clones growing later tipped toward CD4+.

This CDR3 spans 13 amino acids. The V end lost 6 bases, the J end lost 5 bases, and 11 bases lay between the germline ends. The V gene's germline CDR1 is SGHTA and CDR2 FQGNSA. TCRalpha and TCRbeta libraries used 5'RACE with constant-segment primers and UMIs. MiXCR, run by TCRdb on the 5' RACE reads, gives a single entry per CDR3 protein. The sample comprises 200,000 to 250,000 distinct CDR3 sequences, roughly 10% of which are singletons, and around a fifth rests with the top ten. Only a few counts were recorded for this clonotype. Antigen specificity is unknown. The TCR originated in a man aged 18-30 years who had mild COVID-19 (a few samples of this study predate the infection). Cell type and time point are not known. Specimen: PBMCs or a T cell subset sorted from them (not recorded which). The V and J genes are TRBV7-2 and TRBJ2-1, with D possibly TRBD1 on 6 matching bases. The CDR3 region is CASRRGRDNEQFF. In nucleotides, the CDR3 is TGTGCCAGCAGGAGGGGGAGAGACAATGAGCAGTTCTTC.